This passage covers 31 T cell receptor beta chains from one sample sequenced in a study of blood T cell repertoires in COVID-19 (dated by TCRdb to about 2020). Library preparation was by the immunoSEQ multiplex PCR assay. The table comes from immuneACCESS by way of TCRdb, which keeps in-frame sequences with V and J called. Part of the clones is missing from these tables; in studies checked, under half for an unresolved V gene and the rest for unknown reasons. The sample table records some 240,000 clones; around 85% of these occur just once. The ten largest make up around 9.9% of the sample. Sequencing input: peripheral blood. These receptors all come from a woman aged 80 or over with acute or convalescent COVID-19.

J is TRBJ2-6 and V is TRBV11-2, with D possibly TRBD1 on 6 matching bases. Looked up from germline, CDR1 is SGHAT and CDR2 is FQNNGV. V lost 5 bases and J 0 bases, leaving 17 bases between the germline ends. The CDR3 contains 18 residues. CDR3 nucleotide sequence: TGTGCCAGCAGCCCAACAGGGAAGGCCCTCTCTGGGGCCAACGTCCTGACTTTC. This translates into CASSPTGKALSGANVLTF.

The DNA of the CDR3 is TGTGCCAGCAGTGGTCAGGGAAGGGGGCGGGCAGATACGCAGTATTTT. Protein sequence: CASSGQGRGRADTQYF. The V and J genes are TRBV6-1 and TRBJ2-3; 7 bases fit TRBD1. Losses at the gene ends were 4 bases for V and 4 bases for J; bases not matched to a gene: 11. The CDR3 has 16 amino acids. Germline CDR1 is MNHNS and CDR2 is SASEGT.

The rearrangement links TRBV3-1 (or the pseudogene TRBV3-2) to TRBJ2-3, with no clear D. Germline lookup yields CDR1 LGHDT and CDR2 YNNKEL (reference sequence). The CDR3 runs 13 residues. Trimming pared 1 base from V and 4 bases from J, leaving 6 bases between. In DNA, the CDR3 is TGTGCCAGCAGCCAAGGGCATCCAGATACGCAGTATTTT. Amino acids: CASSQGHPDTQYF.

This clone showed up many times. The CDR3 region is CATGPLSSGNTIYF. The CDR3 DNA reads as TGTGCCACCGGCCCTCTTTCTAGTGGAAACACCATATATTTT. V usage is TRBV2 and J usage is TRBJ1-3; D call uncertain. The CDR3 has 14 residues. The V and J ends lost 10 bases and 3 bases respectively, with 16 bases between them. The V gene's germline CDR1 is SNHLY and CDR2 FYNNEI.

The CDR3 protein is CASSVLTGSTDTQYF. Here the CDR3 DNA reads TGTGCCAGCAGCGTATTGACAGGGAGCACAGATACGCAGTATTTT. The chain joins TRBV9 to TRBJ2-3, with 7 bases matching TRBD1. The ends lost 1 base at V and 0 bases at J; junction bases unmatched: 2. This CDR3 is 15 amino acids long. Germline loops: CDR1 SGDLS, CDR2 YYNGEE.

J is TRBJ2-3 and V is TRBV2, with TRBD2 matching over 13 bases. The CDR3 is made up of 19 amino acids. Germline trimming cut 3 bases from V and 4 bases from J; bases unmatched to any gene: 13. Looked up from germline, CDR1 is SNHLY and CDR2 is FYNNEI. The CDR3: CASSETSGGTVSLPDTQYF. CDR3 bases: TGTGCCAGCAGTGAGACTAGCGGGGGGACCGTTAGTCTTCCAGATACGCAGTATTTT. The whole variable domain, remainder taken from reference TRBV2 and TRBJ2-3, is EPEVTQTPSHQVTQMGQEVILRCVPISNHLYFYWYRQILGQKVEFLVSFYNNEISEKSEIFDDQFSVERPDGSNFTLKIRSTKLEDSAMYFCASSETSGGTVSLPDTQYFGPGTRLTVL.

The chain recombines TRBV19 with TRBJ2-1, with D possibly TRBD2 on 6 matching bases. The CDR3 loop spans 15 amino acids. CDR1 is LNHDA and CDR2 is SQIVND in the germline V gene (reference sequence). V shed 8 bases and J shed 0 bases, with 14 bases lying between them. The CDR3 reads CASAGSTSSYNEQFF. The CDR3 region has the DNA TGTGCCAGTGCGGGGTCTACTAGCTCCTACAATGAGCAGTTCTTC.

The DNA of the CDR3 is TGTGCCAGCAGTTTATCAGGGGTCCGGAACACTGAAGCTTTCTTT. Protein product: CASSLSGVRNTEAFF. The rearrangement joins TRBV27 to TRBJ1-1; D possibly corresponds to TRBD1 (5 bases). The CDR3 has 15 residues. The V end was cut by 0 bases, the J end by 1 base, with 9 bases between. CDR1 and CDR2 (germline): MNHEY, SMNVEV (reference sequence).

The chain uses TRBV3-1 (or the pseudogene TRBV3-2) and TRBJ2-3, with a weak D call TRBD2 (6 bases). V was trimmed by 5 bases and J by 5 bases, leaving 17 bases between them. This CDR3 has 15 amino acids. Germline CDR1 LGHDT, CDR2 YNNKEL (reference sequence). CDR3 sequence reads: CASSFRRGIGDTQYF. CDR3 nucleotides: TGTGCCAGCAGCTTCCGACGGGGGATAGGAGATACGCAGTATTTT.

The DNA for the CDR3 is TGCGCCAGCAGCGGCGGACAGGGGGCGCTTGGCTACACCTTC. It is translated as CASSGGQGALGYTF. This rearrangement joins TRBV5-1 to TRBJ1-2, with 11 bases fitting TRBD1. CDR3 length: 14 residues. Germline V lookup: CDR1 SGHRS, CDR2 YFSETQ. V shed 4 bases, J shed 7 bases, and the junction held 6 bases outside the gene matches.

The genes are TRBV18 and TRBJ1-4; no clear D gene. CDR1 is KGHSH, CDR2 LQKENI, per germline. With 2 bases removed from V and 8 bases from J, the gap between germline ends came to 6 bases. The CDR3 consists of 12 residues. This CDR3 reads CASSPNLEKLFF. CDR3 DNA sequence: TGTGCCAGCTCACCAAATTTAGAAAAACTGTTTTTT.

The V and J genes are TRBV20-1 and TRBJ2-3; TRBD2 aligns across 7 bases. Germline-derived CDR1 and CDR2 are DFQATT and SNEGSKA (reference sequence). The CDR3 contains 14 residues. CDR3 loop: CRASGGENFNTQYF. The CDR3 DNA reads as TGCAGAGCGAGTGGGGGGGAAAACTTCAATACGCAGTATTTT.

As to this clone: Other DNA sequences in this sample translate to the same CDR3. This chain joins TRBV6-5 and TRBJ1-1; D call uncertain. The length of the CDR3 is 15 residues. Germline CDR1 reads MNHEY; CDR2 reads SVGAGI. V was trimmed by 0 bases and J by 1 base, leaving 9 bases between them. The CDR3 DNA sequence: TGTGCCAGCAGTTACTCGAGGGCGGGGAACACTGAAGCTTTCTTT. Amino acid sequence: CASSYSRAGNTEAFF.

CDR3 nucleotides: TGTGCCAGCAGCCCGCGAAAGAACACTGAAGCTTTCTTT. This gives the protein CASSPRKNTEAFF. J is TRBJ1-1 and V is TRBV3-1 (or the pseudogene TRBV3-2); D remains ambiguous. Looked up from germline, CDR1 is LGHDT and CDR2 is YNNKEL (reference sequence). V lost 4 bases and J 1 base, leaving 7 bases between the germline ends. The CDR3 sequence is 13 residues long.

V and J are TRBV19 and TRBJ1-1; D ambiguous. V was cut by 7 bases and J by 0 bases, with 12 bases left in between. Germline V gene data show CDR1 as LNHDA and CDR2 as SQIVND (reference sequence). The CDR3 totals 14 residues. CDR3 amino acids: CASTPLSLNTEAFF. DNA of the CDR3: TGTGCCAGTACCCCACTGTCCTTGAACACTGAAGCTTTCTTT. Together with reference TRBV19 and TRBJ1-1, the CDR3 gives the full variable domain: DGGITQSPKYLFRKEGQNVTLSCEQNLNHDAMYWYRQDPGQGLRLIYYSQIVNDFQKGDIAEGYSVSREKKESFPLTVTSAQKNPTAFYLCASTPLSLNTEAFFGQGTRLTVV.

This clone was seen a single time. For the CDR3, the DNA is TGTGCCAGCAGTTTTCGTAGCTATGGCTACACCTTC. Translating gives CASSFRSYGYTF. V gene TRBV2 combines with J gene TRBJ1-2; D is unresolved. The length of the CDR3 is 12 residues. Germline V gene data show CDR1 as SNHLY and CDR2 as FYNNEI. With 5 bases removed from V and 4 bases from J, the gap between germline ends came to 8 bases. The full variable domain, in which reference TRBV2 and TRBJ1-2 provide the parts outside the CDR3, is EPEVTQTPSHQVTQMGQEVILRCVPISNHLYFYWYRQILGQKVEFLVSFYNNEISEKSEIFDDQFSVERPDGSNFTLKIRSTKLEDSAMYFCASSFRSYGYTFGSGTRLTVV.

The chain combines TRBV7-3 with TRBJ1-3; 7 bases are shared with TRBD1. This CDR3 comprises 16 residues. The V and J ends lost 5 bases and 0 bases, in that order; junction bases with no gene match: 7. Germline-derived CDR1 and CDR2 are SGHTA and FQGTGA. The CDR3 DNA follows: TGTGCCAGCAGCCCCGGCGGGACAGACTCTGGAAACACCATATATTTT. This encodes CASSPGGTDSGNTIYF.

The chain is built from TRBV5-1 and TRBJ1-5; the D is unclear. The CDR3 has 14 residues. The germline gives CDR1 SGHRS, CDR2 YFSETQ. V was cut by 0 bases and J by 2 bases, with 6 bases left in between. CDR3: CASSLVSGNQPQHF. The CDR3 DNA follows: TGCGCCAGCAGCTTGGTGTCCGGCAATCAGCCCCAGCATTTT.

The chain carries TRBV28 and TRBJ1-2, with D possibly TRBD1 on 5 matching bases. The CDR3 extends over 16 amino acids. Germline V CDR1 and CDR2: MDHEN, SYDVKM. With 3 bases removed from V and 5 bases from J, the gap between germline ends came to 19 bases. The CDR3: CASSFLGGERWYGYTF. In DNA form, the CDR3 reads TGTGCCAGCAGTTTTTTGGGGGGGGAGAGGTGGTATGGCTACACCTTC.

This clone has just a few counts. The chain uses TRBV30 and TRBJ1-4; D ambiguous. V was trimmed by 5 bases and J by 8 bases, leaving 15 bases between them. The CDR3 is 13 amino acids. Germline lookup yields CDR1 GTSNPN and CDR2 SVGIG (reference sequence). CDR3 in amino acids: CAWLNTRGEKLFF. For the CDR3, the DNA is TGTGCCTGGCTTAATACGAGAGGGGAAAAACTGTTTTTT.

The chain recombines TRBV5-1 with TRBJ1-1, with 9 bases that match TRBD1. Germline lookup yields CDR1 SGHRS and CDR2 YFSETQ. The CDR3 totals 17 residues. The J segment lost 4 bases and the V segment lost 2 bases, leaving 12 bases of the junction unmatched. CDR3 amino acids: CASSFPGSGQGSTEAFF. As DNA, the CDR3 is TGCGCCAGCAGCTTCCCCGGATCCGGACAGGGGTCCACTGAAGCTTTCTTT.

The chain recombines TRBV3-1 (or the pseudogene TRBV3-2) with TRBJ1-6; maybe TRBD1 (6 bases). Germline lookup yields CDR1 LGHDT and CDR2 YNNKEL (reference sequence). Trimming removed 3 bases at V and 9 bases at J, with 12 bases between. The CDR3 is made up of 14 amino acids. Here the CDR3 DNA reads TGTGCCAGCAGCCATAGACAGGCCGGTTCACCCCTCCACTTT. This sequence encodes CASSHRQAGSPLHF.

This clone was detected once. The chain carries TRBV6-5 and TRBJ2-7; 7 bases agree with TRBD2. Germline trimming cut 8 bases from V and 7 bases from J; bases unmatched to any gene: 5. Germline loops: CDR1 MNHEY, CDR2 SVGAGI. This CDR3 spans 11 amino acids. DNA of the CDR3: TGTGCCAGCCGGGGGGTCTTGGAGCAGTACTTC. The encoded protein is CASRGVLEQYF.

The CDR3 loop is CAWSWGANQPQHF. The DNA for the CDR3 is TGTGCCTGGAGTTGGGGCGCGAATCAGCCCCAGCATTTT. The chain joins TRBV30 to TRBJ1-5; D is perhaps TRBD1 (5 bases). In germline, CDR1 is GTSNPN, CDR2 SVGIG (reference sequence). This CDR3 has 13 residues. Trimming shortened V by 2 bases and J by 4 bases, and 9 bases separated the two germline ends.

This rearrangement joins TRBV6-5 to TRBJ1-5; tentative D call: TRBD1 (6 bases). Germline V CDR1 and CDR2: MNHEY, SVGAGI. CDR3 length: 14 amino acids. V was pared by 8 bases and J by 6 bases, with 17 bases between. This CDR3 is CASRGAGTLQPQHF. For the CDR3, the DNA is TGTGCCAGCCGGGGGGCAGGGACCCTTCAGCCCCAGCATTTT.

This chain links TRBV9 with TRBJ2-1; 8 nucleotides line up with TRBD2. Germline loops: CDR1 SGDLS, CDR2 YYNGEE. Trimming at V came to 6 bases and at J to 4 bases, leaving 9 bases not matched to a gene. This CDR3 is built from 15 residues. The CDR3 is CASNRAGGLYNEQFF. The CDR3 DNA follows: TGTGCCAGCAACCGTGCGGGGGGCCTTTACAATGAGCAGTTCTTC.

The V gene is TRBV29-1, the J gene TRBJ1-2, with D unresolved. V was shortened by 0 bases and J by 1 base, with 12 bases between the two germline ends. Germline V gene sequence: CDR1 SQVTM, CDR2 ANQGSEA. The CDR3 totals 15 residues. Here the CDR3 reads CSVEDRPPYNYGYTF. CDR3 bases: TGCAGCGTTGAAGACAGGCCTCCTTATAACTATGGCTACACCTTC. The full variable domain, with the rest looked up from reference TRBV29-1 and TRBJ1-2, is SAVISQKPSRDICQRGTSLTIQCQVDSQVTMMFWYRQQPGQSLTLIATANQGSEATYESGFVIDKFPISRPNLTFSTLTVSNMSPEDSSIYLCSVEDRPPYNYGYTFGSGTRLTVV.

This chain joins TRBV11-2 and TRBJ1-2; 7 bases agree with TRBD1. V lost 1 base, J lost 3 bases, and 5 bases stayed unmatched. Germline V gene data show CDR1 as SGHAT and CDR2 as FQNNGV. The CDR3 consists of 15 residues. The CDR3 nucleotides are TGTGCCAGCAGCTTAGGACAGGGACTCGACTATGGCTACACCTTC. It yields the protein CASSLGQGLDYGYTF.

A few counts support this clone. The rearrangement uses TRBV3-1 (or the pseudogene TRBV3-2) and TRBJ2-3, with 9 bases aligning to TRBD2. In germline, CDR1 is LGHDT, CDR2 YNNKEL (reference sequence). The CDR3 is made up of 16 amino acids. J lost 1 base, V lost 4 bases, and 6 bases had no gene match. The CDR3 reads CASSLGLAIGTDTQYF. In nucleotides, the CDR3 is TGTGCCAGCAGCCTCGGACTAGCGATCGGCACAGATACGCAGTATTTT.

V and J are TRBV3-1 (or the pseudogene TRBV3-2) and TRBJ2-7; tentative D call: TRBD1 (6 bases). Looked up from germline, CDR1 is LGHDT and CDR2 is YNNKEL (reference sequence). This CDR3 is built from 15 residues. V was trimmed by 3 bases and J by 6 bases, leaving 18 bases between them. The CDR3 sequence is CASSHTPGTPLEQYF. In DNA, the CDR3 is TGTGCCAGCAGCCATACCCCGGGGACACCGCTCGAGCAGTACTTC.

The genes are TRBV9 and TRBJ2-3; 11 positions match TRBD2. The J segment lost 0 bases and the V segment lost 0 bases, leaving 6 bases of the junction unmatched. Germline V lookup: CDR1 SGDLS, CDR2 YYNGEE. The CDR3 is 18 residues long. This CDR3 reads CASSVGVAGGPSTDTQYF. CDR3 sequence (DNA): TGTGCCAGCAGCGTAGGGGTAGCGGGGGGGCCTAGCACAGATACGCAGTATTTT. Full variable domain (remainder filled in from reference TRBV9 and TRBJ2-3): DSGVTQTPKHLITATGQRVTLRCSPRSGDLSVYWYQQSLDQGLQFLIQYYNGEERAKGNILERFSAQQFPDLHSELNLSSLELGDSALYFCASSVGVAGGPSTDTQYFGPGTRLTVL.